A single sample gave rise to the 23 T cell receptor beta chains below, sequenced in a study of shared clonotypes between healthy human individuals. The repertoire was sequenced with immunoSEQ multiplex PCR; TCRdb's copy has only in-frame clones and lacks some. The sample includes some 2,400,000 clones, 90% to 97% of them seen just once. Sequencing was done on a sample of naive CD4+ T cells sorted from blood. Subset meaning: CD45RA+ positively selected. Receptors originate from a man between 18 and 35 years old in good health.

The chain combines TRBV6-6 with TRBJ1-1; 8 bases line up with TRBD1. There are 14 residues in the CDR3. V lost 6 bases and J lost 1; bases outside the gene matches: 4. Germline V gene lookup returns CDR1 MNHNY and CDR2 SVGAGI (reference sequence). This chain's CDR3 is CASSQGQENTEAFF. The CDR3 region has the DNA TGTGCCAGCAGCCAGGGACAGGAGAACACTGAAGCTTTCTTT.

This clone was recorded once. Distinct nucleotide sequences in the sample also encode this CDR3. CDR3 amino acids: CAISPGQTYEQYF. CDR3 in DNA: TGTGCCATCTCTCCGGGACAGACCTACGAGCAGTACTTC. The V and J genes are TRBV10-3 and TRBJ2-7, with TRBD1 matching 7 bases. Germline V lookup: CDR1 ENHRY, CDR2 SYGVKD. The CDR3 is 13 residues long. Trimming removed 8 bases from V and 2 bases from J; junction bases left unmatched: 6.

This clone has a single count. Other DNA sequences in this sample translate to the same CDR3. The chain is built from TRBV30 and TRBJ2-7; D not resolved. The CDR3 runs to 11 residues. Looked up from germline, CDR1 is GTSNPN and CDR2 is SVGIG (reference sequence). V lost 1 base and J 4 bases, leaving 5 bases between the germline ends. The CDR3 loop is CAWSGIYEQYF. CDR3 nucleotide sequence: TGTGCCTGGAGTGGGATTTACGAGCAGTACTTC.

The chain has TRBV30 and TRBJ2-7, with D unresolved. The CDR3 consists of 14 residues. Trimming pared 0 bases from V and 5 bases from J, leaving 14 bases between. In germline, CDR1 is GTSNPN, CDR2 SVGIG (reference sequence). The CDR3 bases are TGTGCCTGGAGTGTACGCGGCCTTCGTAACGAGCAGTACTTC. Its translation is CAWSVRGLRNEQYF.

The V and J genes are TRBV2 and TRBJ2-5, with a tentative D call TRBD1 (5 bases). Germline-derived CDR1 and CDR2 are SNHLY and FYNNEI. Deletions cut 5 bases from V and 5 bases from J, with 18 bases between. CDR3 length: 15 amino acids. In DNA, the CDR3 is TGTGCCAGCAGTCGTCAGGGTGCCCCGCGTGAGACCCAGTACTTC. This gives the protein CASSRQGAPRETQYF.

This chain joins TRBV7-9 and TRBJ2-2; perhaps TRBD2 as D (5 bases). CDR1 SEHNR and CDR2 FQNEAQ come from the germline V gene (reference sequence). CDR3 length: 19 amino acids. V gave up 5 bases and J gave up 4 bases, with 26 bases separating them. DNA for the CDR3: TGTGCCAGCAGCCCCAACTGGGGTAGCGTCGGTTCGGGCACCGGGGAGCTGTTTTTT. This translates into CASSPNWGSVGSGTGELFF.

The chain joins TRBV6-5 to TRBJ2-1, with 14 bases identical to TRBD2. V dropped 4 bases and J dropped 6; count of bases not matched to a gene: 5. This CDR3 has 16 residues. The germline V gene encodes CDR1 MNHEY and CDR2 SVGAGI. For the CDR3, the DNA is TGTGCCAGCAGTTCCTCGGGACTAGCGGGAGTCAATGAGCAGTTCTTC. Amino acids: CASSSSGLAGVNEQFF.

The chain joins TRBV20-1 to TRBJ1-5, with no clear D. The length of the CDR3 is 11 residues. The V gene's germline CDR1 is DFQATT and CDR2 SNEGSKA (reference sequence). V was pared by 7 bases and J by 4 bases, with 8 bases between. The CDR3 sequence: CSVQENQPQHF. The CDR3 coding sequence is TGCAGTGTGCAGGAAAATCAGCCCCAGCATTTT.

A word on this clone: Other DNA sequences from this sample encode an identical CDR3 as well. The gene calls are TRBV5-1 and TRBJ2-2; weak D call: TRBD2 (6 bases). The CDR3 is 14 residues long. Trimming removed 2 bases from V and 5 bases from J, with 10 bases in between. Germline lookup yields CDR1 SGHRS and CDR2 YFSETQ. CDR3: CASSFSGGTGELFF. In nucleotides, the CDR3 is TGCGCCAGCAGCTTTTCCGGGGGAACCGGGGAGCTGTTTTTT.

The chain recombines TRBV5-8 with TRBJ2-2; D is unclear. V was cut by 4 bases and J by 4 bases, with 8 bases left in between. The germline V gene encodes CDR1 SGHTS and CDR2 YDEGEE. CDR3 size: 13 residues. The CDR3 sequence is CASSRVGTGELFF. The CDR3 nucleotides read TGTGCCAGCAGCCGGGTTGGCACCGGGGAGCTGTTTTTT.

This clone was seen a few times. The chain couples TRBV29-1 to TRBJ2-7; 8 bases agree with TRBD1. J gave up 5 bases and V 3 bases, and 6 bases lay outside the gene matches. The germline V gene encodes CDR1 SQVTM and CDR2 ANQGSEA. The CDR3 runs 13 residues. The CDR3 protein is CSVDRTGKNEQYF. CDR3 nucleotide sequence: TGCAGCGTTGACAGGACAGGGAAGAACGAGCAGTACTTC.

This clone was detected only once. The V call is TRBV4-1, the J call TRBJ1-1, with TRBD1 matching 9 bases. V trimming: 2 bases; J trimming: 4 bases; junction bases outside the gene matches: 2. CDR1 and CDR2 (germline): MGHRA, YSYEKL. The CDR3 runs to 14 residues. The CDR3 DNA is TGCGCCAGCAGCCAATCGACAGGGGGCACTGAAGCTTTCTTT. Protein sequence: CASSQSTGGTEAFF.

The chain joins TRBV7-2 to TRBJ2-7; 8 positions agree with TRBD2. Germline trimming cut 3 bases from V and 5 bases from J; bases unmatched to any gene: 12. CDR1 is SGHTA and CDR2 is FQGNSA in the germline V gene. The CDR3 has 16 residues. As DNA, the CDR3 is TGTGCCAGCAGCTTCGGCAGCGGGAGAACGAGGGACGAGCAGTACTTC. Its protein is CASSFGSGRTRDEQYF.

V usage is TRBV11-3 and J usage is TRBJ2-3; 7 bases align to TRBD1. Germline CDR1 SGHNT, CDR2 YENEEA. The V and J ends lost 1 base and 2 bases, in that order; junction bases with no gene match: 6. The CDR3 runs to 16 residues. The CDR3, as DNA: TGTGCCAGCAGCTTAGGTACCGGGACAGTCACAGATACGCAGTATTTT. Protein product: CASSLGTGTVTDTQYF.

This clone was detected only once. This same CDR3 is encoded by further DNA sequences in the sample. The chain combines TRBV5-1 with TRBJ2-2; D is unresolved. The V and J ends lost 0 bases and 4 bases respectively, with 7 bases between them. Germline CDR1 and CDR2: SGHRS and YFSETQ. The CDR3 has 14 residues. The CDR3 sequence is CASSLAAGTGELFF. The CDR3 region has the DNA TGCGCCAGCAGCTTGGCCGCTGGCACCGGGGAGCTGTTTTTT.

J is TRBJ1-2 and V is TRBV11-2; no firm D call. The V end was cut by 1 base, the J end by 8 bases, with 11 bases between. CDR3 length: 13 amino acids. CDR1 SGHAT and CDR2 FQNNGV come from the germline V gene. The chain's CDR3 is CASSLGTDSGYTF. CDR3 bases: TGTGCCAGCAGCTTAGGGACCGACTCAGGCTACACCTTC.

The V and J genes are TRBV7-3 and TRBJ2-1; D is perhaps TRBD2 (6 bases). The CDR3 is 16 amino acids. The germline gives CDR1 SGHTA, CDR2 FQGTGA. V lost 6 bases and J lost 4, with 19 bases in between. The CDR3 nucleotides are TGTGCCAGCAGTCAATTGGGGGGTACCCTTTACAATGAGCAGTTCTTC. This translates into CASSQLGGTLYNEQFF.

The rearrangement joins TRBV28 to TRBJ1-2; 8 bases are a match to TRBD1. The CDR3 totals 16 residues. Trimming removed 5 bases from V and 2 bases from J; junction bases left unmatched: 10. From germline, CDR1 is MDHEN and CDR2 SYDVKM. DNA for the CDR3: TGTGCCAGCAGTCCACACGTGGGACAGGCGAACTATGGCTACACCTTC. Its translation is CASSPHVGQANYGYTF.

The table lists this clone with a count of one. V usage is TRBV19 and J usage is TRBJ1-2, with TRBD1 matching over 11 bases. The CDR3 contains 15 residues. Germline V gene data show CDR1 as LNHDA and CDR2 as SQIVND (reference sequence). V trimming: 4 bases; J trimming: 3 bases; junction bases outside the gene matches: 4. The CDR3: CASSKGQGGDYGYTF. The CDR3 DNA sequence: TGTGCCAGTAGTAAGGGACAGGGGGGAGACTATGGCTACACCTTC.

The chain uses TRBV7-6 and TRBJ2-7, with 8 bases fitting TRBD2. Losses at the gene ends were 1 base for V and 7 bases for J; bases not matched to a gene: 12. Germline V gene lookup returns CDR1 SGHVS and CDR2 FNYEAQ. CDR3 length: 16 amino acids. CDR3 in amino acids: CASSLGSLAGSWEQYF. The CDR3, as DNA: TGTGCCAGCAGCTTAGGCTCCCTAGCGGGTTCATGGGAGCAGTACTTC.

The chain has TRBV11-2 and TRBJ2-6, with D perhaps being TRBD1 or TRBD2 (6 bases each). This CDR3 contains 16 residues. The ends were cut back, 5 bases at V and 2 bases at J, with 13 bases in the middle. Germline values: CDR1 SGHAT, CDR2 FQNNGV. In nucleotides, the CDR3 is TGTGCCAGCAGCGGCACGGGGGCGCCTGGGGCCAACGTCCTGACTTTC. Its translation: CASSGTGAPGANVLTF.

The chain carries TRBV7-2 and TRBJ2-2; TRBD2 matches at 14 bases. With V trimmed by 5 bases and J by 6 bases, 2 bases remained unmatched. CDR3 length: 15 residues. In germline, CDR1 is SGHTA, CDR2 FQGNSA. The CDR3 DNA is TGTGCCAGCAGCAGGACTAGCGGGGGGCCCGGGGAGCTGTTTTTT. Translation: CASSRTSGGPGELFF. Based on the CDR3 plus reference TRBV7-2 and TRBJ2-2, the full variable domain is GAGVSQSPSNKVTEKGKDVELRCDPISGHTALYWYRQSLGQGLEFLIYFQGNSAPDKSGLPSDRFSAERTGGSVSTLTIQRTQQEDSAVYLCASSRTSGGPGELFFGEGSRLTVL.

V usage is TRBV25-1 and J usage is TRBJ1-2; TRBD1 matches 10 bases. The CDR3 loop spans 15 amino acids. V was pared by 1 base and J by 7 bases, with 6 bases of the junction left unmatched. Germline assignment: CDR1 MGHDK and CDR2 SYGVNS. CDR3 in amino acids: CASSESGQGVSGYTF. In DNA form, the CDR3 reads TGTGCCAGCAGTGAATCTGGACAGGGGGTCTCTGGCTACACCTTC.